This T cell receptor (beta chain) was recorded in a study of cytomegalovirus exposure and HLA in healthy donors. Study-level background: An earlier analysis identified more than 95 million unique TCR beta sequences in about 179 million T cells.

Study observations and caveats: Judged likely to be a sequencing artifact was a cluster of highly shared sequence variants. Later analysis suggested most CMV-associated TCR beta chains were HLA-restricted.

Use of 60 Vbeta and 13 Jbeta primers characterized the PCR. The data were produced by immunoSEQ multiplex PCR, yet TCRdb's version contains in-frame clones alone and is incomplete. The sample includes just under 250,000 clones, roughly 82% seen only once; the top ten take 5% to 6.5%. This CDR3 comprises 12 residues. Germline CDR1 and CDR2: LNHDA and SQIVND (reference sequence). V gave up 6 bases and J gave up 2 bases, with 7 bases separating them. On this clone: What it binds is not known.

The TCR originated in a woman aged 40 to 49 in good health and CMV-seropositive. Sequencing input: PBMCs. The chain has TRBV19 and TRBJ1-1; D call uncertain. CDR3 DNA sequence: TGTGCCAGTAGCCGAGGTAACACTGAAGCTTTCTTT. Translation: CASSRGNTEAFF.